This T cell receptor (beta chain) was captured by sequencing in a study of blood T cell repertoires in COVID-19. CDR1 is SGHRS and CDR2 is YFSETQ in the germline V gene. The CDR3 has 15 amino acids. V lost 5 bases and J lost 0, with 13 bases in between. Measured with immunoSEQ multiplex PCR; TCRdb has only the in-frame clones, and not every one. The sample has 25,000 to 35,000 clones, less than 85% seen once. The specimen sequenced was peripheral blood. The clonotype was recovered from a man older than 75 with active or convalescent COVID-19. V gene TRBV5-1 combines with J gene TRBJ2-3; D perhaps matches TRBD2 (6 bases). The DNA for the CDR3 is TGCGCCAGCAGTGGTTCCGGGACTAGCACAGATACGCAGTATTTT. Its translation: CASSGSGTSTDTQYF.